Sequencing of this T cell receptor (beta chain) was carried out in a study of cytomegalovirus exposure and HLA in healthy donors. Study-wide results and caveats: Rare TCR sequences predominated, though certain public TCRs were found in many donors. Further analysis was carried out later, and it showed several of the most significant clusters appearing linked to common viral pathogens. It was likely that a cluster of highly shared sequence variants was a sequencing artifact.

A word on this clone: The antigen is not known.

Use of 60 Vbeta and 13 Jbeta primers characterized the PCR. The table came from immunoSEQ multiplex PCR; TCRdb's copy has only in-frame clones and leaves some out. The sample has fewer than 150,000 clones, over 60% seen once. The specimen sequenced was PBMCs. The TCR originated in a man aged 18 to 29 in good health and CMV-seropositive.

This CDR3 reads CASPSRGSSSNTGELFF. DNA for the CDR3: TGTGCCAGCCCGTCGCGGGGTTCTTCTTCGAACACCGGGGAGCTGTTTTTT. V gene TRBV18 combines with J gene TRBJ2-2; the D gene is possibly TRBD2 (6 bases). CDR3 length: 17 amino acids. With 8 bases removed from V and 0 bases from J, the gap between germline ends came to 19 bases. The germline V gene has CDR1 KGHSH and CDR2 LQKENI. The full variable domain, completed using reference TRBV18 and TRBJ2-2, is NAGVMQNPRHLVRRRGQEARLRCSPMKGHSHVYWYRQLPEEGLKFMVYLQKENIIDESGMPKERFSAEFPKEGPSILRIQQVVRGDSAAYFCASPSRGSSSNTGELFFGEGSRLTVL.